A selection of T cell receptor beta chains follows, all from one sample in a study of PD-1 blockade in classical Hodgkin lymphoma. The table came from immunoSEQ multiplex PCR; TCRdb's copy has only in-frame clones and leaves some out. The sample lists around 100,000 clones, around nine tenths occurring once. The sample consisted of peripheral blood mononuclear cells (PBMCs), taken before the fourth cycle of nivolumab. These receptors were obtained from a human donor with classical Hodgkin lymphoma. Each CDR3 is given with its conserved first and last residue. D genes are given only for firm matches. Clone size is shown for a subset of rows, as once, few, many or a class of expanded clone.

j_call clone_size d_call v_call cdr3_nt cdr3_aa
TRBJ2-3 - - TRBV7-2 TGTGCCAGCAGCCATTATGGAGATACGCAGTATTTT CASSHYGDTQYF
TRBJ2-1 - TRBD1 TRBV6-6 TGTGCCAGTCGGGACAGGGCACTCAATGAGCAGTTCTTC CASRDRALNEQFF
TRBJ2-5 - TRBD2 TRBV4-2 TGTGCCAGCAGCCAGGTCCTCGGGACTAGTCAGGGAGAGACCCAGTACTTC CASSQVLGTSQGETQYF
TRBJ2-1 - TRBD2 TRBV7-2 TGTGCCAGCAGCTGGGGACTAGCGGGGGATTACTACAATGAGCAGTTCTTC CASSWGLAGDYYNEQFF
TRBJ2-7 - TRBD2 TRBV7-2 TGTGCCAGCAGCTTAGGTAGCGGGGGAGCCTACGAGCAGTACTTC CASSLGSGGAYEQYF
TRBJ2-7 - TRBD2 TRBV19 TGTGCCAGTAGTATAGCTATAGCGGGGGGCTCCTACGAGCAGTACTTC CASSIAIAGGSYEQYF
TRBJ2-3 once TRBD2 TRBV11-3 TGTGCCAGCAGCGTCGGGGGAGGGGCTATGGGCACAGATACGCAGTATTTT CASSVGGGAMGTDTQYF
TRBJ2-7 once - TRBV6-1 TGTGCCAGCAGTGAAGGGTCGGTCTACGAGCAGTACTTC CASSEGSVYEQYF
TRBJ1-1 - - TRBV10-3 TGTGCCACCCAGGCCCTGGGGACTGAAGCTTTCTTT CATQALGTEAFF
TRBJ1-1 - - TRBV11-3 TGTGCCAGCAGCTTAGATCGGGGGACGGCTTTCTTT CASSLDRGTAFF
TRBJ1-4 - TRBD1 TRBV5-1 TGCGCCAGCAGCTCACACACAACCGGGACAGGTTTTGAAAAACTGTTTTTT CASSSHTTGTGFEKLFF
TRBJ2-3 - - TRBV5-6 TGTGCCAGCAGCTTGGTCTTCCGCAGGGTAGGTGCAGATACGCAGTATTTT CASSLVFRRVGADTQYF
TRBJ1-2 - - TRBV28 TGTGCCAGCATTACGCCACGCCGGGGGGACTATGGCTACACCTTC CASITPRRGDYGYTF
TRBJ2-3 - - TRBV5-1 TGCGCCAGCAGCTTTGATATCTCGGGAGATACGCAGTATTTT CASSFDISGDTQYF
TRBJ1-4 - - TRBV6-1 TGTGCCAGCAGTGAGGACAGCCCGACAACTAATGAAAAACTGTTTTTT CASSEDSPTTNEKLFF
TRBJ1-2 few - TRBV7-9 TGTGCCAGCAGCTTAGACGGGCCTAACTATGGCTACACCTTC CASSLDGPNYGYTF
TRBJ1-5 - - TRBV6-5 TGTGCCAGCAGTTACCGCTGGGATAGCAATCAGCCCCAGCATTTT CASSYRWDSNQPQHF
TRBJ1-4 - TRBD1 TRBV5-8 TGTGCCAGCAGCTTGGAGGAGGGACAGGCCTATGAAAAACTGTTTTTT CASSLEEGQAYEKLFF
TRBJ1-6 - - TRBV7-3 TGTGCCAGCAGCTCATTTAATTCACCCCTCCACTTT CASSSFNSPLHF
TRBJ1-3 - TRBD1 TRBV4-3 TGCGCCAGCAGCCCGGGGCAGGGGGCCTGGTTAGGGAAGAACACCATATATTTT CASSPGQGAWLGKNTIYF
TRBJ2-3 - - TRBV5-1 TGCGCCAGCAGCTTGGAGTTAGATACGCAGTATTTT CASSLELDTQYF
TRBJ1-5 - - TRBV27 TGTGCCAGCAGTTTAGGCGGGGGGGGGAAGAGGCCCCAGCATTTT CASSLGGGGKRPQHF
TRBJ1-4 once - TRBV30 TGTGCCTGGAGTGTAGCTAATGAAAAACTGTTTTTT CAWSVANEKLFF
TRBJ1-2 - TRBD1 TRBV18 TGTGCCAGCTCACCACGAGGGGGCCTGGGGTATGGCTACACCTTC CASSPRGGLGYGYTF
TRBJ1-1 - - TRBV18 TGTACCAGCTCCACGTTCGACGGTGTGAACACTGAAGCTTTCTTT CTSSTFDGVNTEAFF
TRBJ2-3 - - TRBV7-2 TGTGCCAGCAGCTTAGTAGTAGATACGCAGTATTTT CASSLVVDTQYF
TRBJ1-1 - - TRBV6-1 TGTGCCAGCAGTGAAAGGGCAGCGAACACTGAAGCTTTCTTT CASSERAANTEAFF
TRBJ1-1 - - TRBV7-2 TGTGCCAGCAGCTTAGGGGTGGGGTCGGACACTGAAGCTTTCTTT CASSLGVGSDTEAFF
TRBJ1-3 - - TRBV9 TGTGCCAGCAGCTCTGGAAACACCATATATTTT CASSSGNTIYF
TRBJ2-7 - TRBD1 TRBV19 TGTGCCAGTAATATGGGGACAGGAGGACCCTACGAGCAGTACTTC CASNMGTGGPYEQYF
TRBJ2-5 - - TRBV19 TGTGCCAGTACTCCCGGGGGATTCAGAACGGAGACCCAGTACTTC CASTPGGFRTETQYF
TRBJ1-1 - - TRBV6-6 TGTGCCAGCAGTTATTACAGAGAGTCTGAAGCTTTCTTT CASSYYRESEAFF
TRBJ2-5 - - TRBV7-9 TGTGCCAGCAGCAACCCTAGGGGTGGGAGAGAGACCCAGTACTTC CASSNPRGGRETQYF
TRBJ2-3 - TRBD2 TRBV10-2 TGCGCCAGCAGTGAGTCTGGCCCAGCGGGGTTTACAGATACGCAGTATTTT CASSESGPAGFTDTQYF
TRBJ1-1 - - TRBV7-3 TGTGCCAGCAGCTCAGGGTGGTACACTGAAGCTTTCTTT CASSSGWYTEAFF
TRBJ1-2 - - TRBV14 TGTGCCAGCAGCCGCAAAGGGGGAGGCTATGGCTACACCTTC CASSRKGGGYGYTF
TRBJ2-2 - - TRBV6-6 TGTGCCAGCAGAGACATGGACACTCCGAACACCGGGGAGCTGTTTTTT CASRDMDTPNTGELFF
TRBJ2-5 - TRBD1 TRBV4-2 TGTGCCAGCAGCCAAGGAGACAGGGACCAAGAGACCCAGTACTTC CASSQGDRDQETQYF
TRBJ1-6 - - TRBV9 TGTGCCAGCCAGGGCCAGGATAATTCACCCCTCCACTTT CASQGQDNSPLHF
TRBJ1-4 - - TRBV7-9 TGTGCCAGCAGCTTACAGGGAAAACTGTTTTTT CASSLQGKLFF
TRBJ1-5 - - TRBV10-3 TGTGCCATCAGTGAGGGGGAGGGTGCTGAATCAGAGCCCCAGCATTTT CAISEGEGAESEPQHF
TRBJ2-1 - - TRBV6-1 TGTGCCAGCAGTGAAGGGGGGTTCTCCTACAATGAGCAGTTCTTC CASSEGGFSYNEQFF
TRBJ1-1 - TRBD1 TRBV6-1 TGTGCCAGCAGTGAACCCCGGACAGGGGCTTCGCGAGCTTTCTTT CASSEPRTGASRAFF
TRBJ1-4 - TRBD1 TRBV11-2 TGTGCCAGCAGGACAGGGAGGGGCGGTGAAAAACTGTTTTTT CASRTGRGGEKLFF
TRBJ1-3 - - TRBV21-1 TGTGCCAGCAGCCAAAGGGGTGGGACAGGGGGAATCTTCTCTGGAAACACCATATATTTT CASSQRGGTGGIFSGNTIYF
TRBJ2-5 - - TRBV6-6 TGTGCCAGCAGTTACCCGGTAGAATTTCAGAAAGAGACCCAGTACTTC CASSYPVEFQKETQYF
TRBJ2-5 - - TRBV11-2 TGTGCCAGCAGCTTAGGGGTCCAAGAGACCCAGTACTTC CASSLGVQETQYF
TRBJ2-7 - - TRBV2 TGTGCCAGCAGTGCCCACAGGGAACGCTACGAGCAGTACTTC CASSAHRERYEQYF
TRBJ1-5 - - TRBV7-9 TGTGCCAGCAGCTTAGCGGCAACACCTAATCAGCCCCAGCATTTT CASSLAATPNQPQHF
TRBJ2-1 - TRBD1 TRBV7-2 TGTGCCAGCAGCCCCCGGGACAGCTACTACAATGAGCAGTTCTTC CASSPRDSYYNEQFF